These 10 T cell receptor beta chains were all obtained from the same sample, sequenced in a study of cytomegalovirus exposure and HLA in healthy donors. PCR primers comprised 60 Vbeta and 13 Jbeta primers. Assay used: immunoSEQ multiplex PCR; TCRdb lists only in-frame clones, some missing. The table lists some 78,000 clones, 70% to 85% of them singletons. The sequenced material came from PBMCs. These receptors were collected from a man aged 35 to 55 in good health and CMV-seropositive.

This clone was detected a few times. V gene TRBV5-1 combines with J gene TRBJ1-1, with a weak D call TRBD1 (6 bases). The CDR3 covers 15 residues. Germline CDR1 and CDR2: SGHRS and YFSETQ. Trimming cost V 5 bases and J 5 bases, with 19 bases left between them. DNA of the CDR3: TGCGCCAGCAGTGAACCCACAGGGCTGGGGACTGAAGCTTTCTTT. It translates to CASSEPTGLGTEAFF.

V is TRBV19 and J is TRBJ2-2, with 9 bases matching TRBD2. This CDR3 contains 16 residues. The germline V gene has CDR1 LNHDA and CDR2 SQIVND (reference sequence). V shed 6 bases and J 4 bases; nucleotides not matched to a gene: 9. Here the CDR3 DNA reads TGTGCCAGTAGACCGGGTAGCGGGGGTTTCACCGGGGAGCTGTTTTTT. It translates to CASRPGSGGFTGELFF.

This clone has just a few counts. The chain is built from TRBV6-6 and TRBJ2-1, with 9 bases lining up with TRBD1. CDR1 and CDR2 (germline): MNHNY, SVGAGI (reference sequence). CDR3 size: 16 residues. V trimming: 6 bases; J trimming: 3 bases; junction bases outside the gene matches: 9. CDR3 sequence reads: CASRPRQGDGYNEQFF. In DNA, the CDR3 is TGTGCCAGCAGACCCAGACAGGGGGATGGCTACAATGAGCAGTTCTTC.

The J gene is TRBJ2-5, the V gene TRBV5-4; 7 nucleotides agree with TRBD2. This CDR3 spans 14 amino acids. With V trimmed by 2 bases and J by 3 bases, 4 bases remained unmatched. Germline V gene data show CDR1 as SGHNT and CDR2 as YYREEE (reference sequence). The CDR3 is CASSFGGGKETQYF. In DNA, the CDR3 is TGTGCCAGCAGCTTTGGGGGGGGAAAAGAGACCCAGTACTTC.

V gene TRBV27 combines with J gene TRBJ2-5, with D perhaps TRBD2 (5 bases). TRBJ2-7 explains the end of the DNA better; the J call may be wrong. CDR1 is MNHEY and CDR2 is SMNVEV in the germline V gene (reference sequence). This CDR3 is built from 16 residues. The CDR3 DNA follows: TGTGCCAGCAGTTTATCGTCGCTAGGAGGTTTCTACGAGCAGTACTTC. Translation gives CASSLSSLGGFYEQYF.

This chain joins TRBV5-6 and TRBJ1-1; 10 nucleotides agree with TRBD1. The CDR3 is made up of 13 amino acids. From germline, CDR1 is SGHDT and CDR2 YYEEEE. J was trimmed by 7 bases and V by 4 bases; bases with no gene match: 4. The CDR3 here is CASSPRDRGEAFF. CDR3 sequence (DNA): TGTGCCAGCAGCCCCCGGGACAGGGGTGAAGCTTTCTTT.

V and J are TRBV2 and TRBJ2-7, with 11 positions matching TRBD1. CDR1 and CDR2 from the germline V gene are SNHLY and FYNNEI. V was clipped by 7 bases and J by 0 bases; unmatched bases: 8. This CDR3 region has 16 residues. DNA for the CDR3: TGTGCCAGCACTCCGACCGGGACAGGGGGCTCCTACGAGCAGTACTTC. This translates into CASTPTGTGGSYEQYF.

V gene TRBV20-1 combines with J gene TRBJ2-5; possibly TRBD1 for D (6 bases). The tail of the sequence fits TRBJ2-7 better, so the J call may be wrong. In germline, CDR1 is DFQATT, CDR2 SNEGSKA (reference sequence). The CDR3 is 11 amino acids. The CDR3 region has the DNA TGCAGTGCCTGGGACAACTACGAGCAGTACTTC. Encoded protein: CSAWDNYEQYF.

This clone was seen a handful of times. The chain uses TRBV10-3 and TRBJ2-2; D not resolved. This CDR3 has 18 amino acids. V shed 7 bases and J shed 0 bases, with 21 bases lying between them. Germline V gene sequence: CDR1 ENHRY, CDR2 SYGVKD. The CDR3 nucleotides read TGTGCCATCACTGAAAACCTCCCCGGAACAGCGAACACCGGGGAGCTGTTTTTT. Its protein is CAITENLPGTANTGELFF.

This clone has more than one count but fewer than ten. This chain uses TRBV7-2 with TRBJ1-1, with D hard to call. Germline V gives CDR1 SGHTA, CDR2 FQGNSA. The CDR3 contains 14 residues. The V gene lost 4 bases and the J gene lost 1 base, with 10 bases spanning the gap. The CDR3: CASSYRTGNTEAFF. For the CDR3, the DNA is TGTGCCAGCAGCTACCGAACGGGGAACACTGAAGCTTTCTTT.